The 20 T cell receptor beta chains listed next were all sequenced from one sample in a study of blood T cell repertoires in COVID-19. The assay was immunoSEQ multiplex PCR, and TCRdb's table has in-frame clones only and misses some. The top ten hold around 2% of the sample, which has a few hundred thousand clones, about 85% seen once. The specimen was peripheral blood. The receptor source for this set is a man under 40 who had recovered from COVID-19.

This clone was counted only a few times. The rearrangement joins TRBV15 to TRBJ1-3; D is ambiguous. The CDR3 covers 15 residues. Germline V gene lookup returns CDR1 LNHNV and CDR2 YYDKDF (reference sequence). Trimming pared 0 bases from V and 2 bases from J, leaving 8 bases between. This CDR3 reads CATSRERVPGNTIYF. The DNA of the CDR3 is TGTGCCACCAGCAGAGAACGGGTCCCTGGAAACACCATATATTTT. Looking up the rest from reference TRBV15 and TRBJ1-3 gives the full variable domain: DAMVIQNPRYQVTQFGKPVTLSCSQTLNHNVMYWYQQKSSQAPKLLFHYYDKDFNNEADTPDNFQSRRPNTSFCFLDIRSPGLGDTAMYLCATSRERVPGNTIYFGEGSWLTVV.

This clone was observed many times. J is TRBJ2-3 and V is TRBV4-1, with 11 bases that match TRBD2. With 4 bases clipped from V and 6 bases from J, the junction kept 12 bases outside the gene matches. Germline V gene sequence: CDR1 MGHRA, CDR2 YSYEKL. The CDR3 consists of 17 residues. The CDR3 DNA reads TGCGCCAGCAGCCGTGGGGGACTAGCGGTTCTCGGGGATACGCAGTATTTT. Its protein is CASSRGGLAVLGDTQYF.

The chain joins TRBV7-2 to TRBJ2-7; D is unclear. Germline assignment: CDR1 SGHTA and CDR2 FQGNSA. The length of the CDR3 is 13 residues. Deletions cut 3 bases from V and 3 bases from J, with 9 bases between. Written as DNA, the CDR3 is TGTGCCAGCAGCTTCTCCCCAGGCTACGAGCAGTACTTC. Translated, it gives CASSFSPGYEQYF.

In its sample, this clone was seen once. The gene calls are TRBV6-5 and TRBJ2-2, with D maybe TRBD2 (7 bases). With 8 bases removed from V and 7 bases from J, the gap between germline ends came to 14 bases. The CDR3 spans 13 residues. The germline CDR1 and CDR2 sequences are MNHEY and SVGAGI. The CDR3 DNA follows: TGTGCCAGCCTGGGGGGGCCAAGCGGGGAGCTGTTTTTT. Translation gives CASLGGPSGELFF.

The CDR3 region has the DNA TGTGCCAGTAGTAGGTATTTAGGGGGGGGCGACACAGATACGCAGTATTTT. Its protein product is CASSRYLGGGDTDTQYF. This chain uses TRBV19 with TRBJ2-3; the D gene is possibly TRBD2 (7 bases). Germline CDR1 is LNHDA and CDR2 is SQIVND (reference sequence). The CDR3 is made up of 17 amino acids. V shed 4 bases and J shed 2 bases, with 19 bases lying between them.

This clone was seen only once. The CDR3 nucleotides are TGTGCCAGCAGCAACAGGGGCAGCAATCAGCCCCAGCATTTT. The encoded protein is CASSNRGSNQPQHF. The V gene is TRBV2, the J gene TRBJ1-5, with 7 bases aligning to TRBD1. Germline CDR1 is SNHLY and CDR2 is FYNNEI. V shed 6 bases and J 1 base; nucleotides not matched to a gene: 3. The CDR3 totals 14 residues. The variable domain in full, completed from reference TRBV2 and TRBJ1-5, reads EPEVTQTPSHQVTQMGQEVILRCVPISNHLYFYWYRQILGQKVEFLVSFYNNEISEKSEIFDDQFSVERPDGSNFTLKIRSTKLEDSAMYFCASSNRGSNQPQHFGDGTRLSIL.

The chain recombines TRBV6-5 with TRBJ2-1, with 9 bases matching TRBD1. The junction had 8 bases not matched to a gene; V was cut back by 8 bases and J by 6 bases. The CDR3 covers 14 residues. Germline V gene sequence: CDR1 MNHEY, CDR2 SVGAGI. The CDR3 DNA is TGTGCCAGCGCTTTTGGGACAGGGACCAATGAGCAGTTCTTC. Protein: CASAFGTGTNEQFF.

The rearrangement joins TRBV7-9 to TRBJ2-2, with D possibly matching TRBD1 (5 bases). With 4 bases removed from V and 7 bases from J, the gap between germline ends came to 19 bases. CDR3 length equals 16 residues. Germline V gene lookup returns CDR1 SEHNR and CDR2 FQNEAQ (reference sequence). The CDR3 DNA reads TGTGCCAGCAGCTCCACTGTGGGGCTATACGGCGGGGAGCTGTTTTTT. Translating it yields CASSSTVGLYGGELFF.

V gene TRBV2 combines with J gene TRBJ1-1; weak D call: TRBD1 (5 bases). This CDR3 spans 15 amino acids. V was clipped by 6 bases and J by 5 bases, with 19 bases between them. Germline values: CDR1 SNHLY, CDR2 FYNNEI. The CDR3 spells CASRRTGVEGTEAFF. CDR3 sequence (DNA): TGTGCCAGCAGGAGAACGGGGGTGGAAGGTACTGAAGCTTTCTTT.

This chain uses TRBV3-1 (or the pseudogene TRBV3-2) with TRBJ2-7; D is perhaps TRBD2 (5 bases). The CDR3 contains 16 residues. CDR1 is LGHDT, CDR2 YNNKEL, per germline (reference sequence). The germline V and J ends were trimmed by 0 bases and 3 bases, with 15 bases remaining between them. The CDR3 is CASSQDRLAKLYEQYF. As DNA, the CDR3 is TGTGCCAGCAGCCAAGACCGGCTAGCCAAACTCTACGAGCAGTACTTC.

The V and J genes are TRBV6-4 and TRBJ2-7; TRBD1 might be the D (5 bases). In germline, CDR1 is MRHNA, CDR2 SNTAGT. Deletions cut 10 bases from V and 3 bases from J, with 22 bases between. The CDR3 runs to 15 residues. CDR3 amino acids: CATKGVGRVSYEQYF. In DNA form, the CDR3 reads TGTGCCACCAAAGGAGTGGGCAGGGTCAGCTACGAGCAGTACTTC.

The genes are TRBV5-6 and TRBJ1-4; D gene ambiguous. Trimming shortened V by 4 bases and J by 7 bases, and 11 bases separated the two germline ends. From germline, CDR1 is SGHDT and CDR2 YYEEEE. The CDR3 contains 13 residues. CDR3 loop: CASSNNEIEKLFF. The CDR3 DNA reads TGTGCCAGCAGCAATAATGAGATTGAAAAACTGTTTTTT.

The chain is built from TRBV7-2 and TRBJ2-1; 9 bases are shared with TRBD2. CDR3 length equals 15 residues. Germline values: CDR1 SGHTA, CDR2 FQGNSA. Unmatched junction bases numbered 0, after V lost 1 base and J lost 2 bases. CDR3 sequence (DNA): TGTGCCAGCAGCTTAGGACTAGCGGCCTACAATGAGCAGTTCTTC. Translated, it gives CASSLGLAAYNEQFF. The full variable domain, with the rest looked up from reference TRBV7-2 and TRBJ2-1, is GAGVSQSPSNKVTEKGKDVELRCDPISGHTALYWYRQSLGQGLEFLIYFQGNSAPDKSGLPSDRFSAERTGGSVSTLTIQRTQQEDSAVYLCASSLGLAAYNEQFFGPGTRLTVL.

The V and J genes are TRBV11-1 and TRBJ2-1; 9 nucleotides match TRBD1. CDR3 length: 15 amino acids. V shed 6 bases and J 2 bases; nucleotides not matched to a gene: 5. CDR1 and CDR2 from the germline V gene are SGHAT and FQDESV (reference sequence). This chain's CDR3 is CASRSGQGPYNEQFF. The CDR3 nucleotides read TGTGCCAGCAGATCCGGACAGGGGCCCTACAATGAGCAGTTCTTC.

The J gene is TRBJ2-1, the V gene TRBV7-6; 8 bases fit TRBD1. The junction had 10 bases not matched to a gene; V was cut back by 5 bases and J by 7 bases. Germline lookup yields CDR1 SGHVS and CDR2 FNYEAQ. This CDR3 has 15 amino acids. The CDR3 reads CASSLETDRDNEQFF. The DNA for the CDR3 is TGTGCCAGCAGCCTCGAGACGGACAGGGATAATGAGCAGTTCTTC.

The gene calls are TRBV6-5 and TRBJ1-5, with D possibly matching TRBD1 (5 bases). V lost 6 bases and J lost 2, with 8 bases in between. The germline V gene has CDR1 MNHEY and CDR2 SVGAGI. The CDR3 covers 13 residues. The CDR3 loop is CASRLQGNQPQHF. The CDR3 region has the DNA TGTGCCAGCAGGCTACAGGGCAATCAGCCCCAGCATTTT.

This chain's CDR3 is CASSLVGQGAVEAFF. The DNA for the CDR3 is TGTGCCAGCAGCTTAGTCGGACAGGGGGCAGTTGAAGCTTTCTTT. The chain combines TRBV7-2 with TRBJ1-1; TRBD1 matches at 11 bases. The length of the CDR3 is 15 residues. Germline trimming cut 1 base from V and 7 bases from J; bases unmatched to any gene: 5. Germline CDR1 reads SGHTA; CDR2 reads FQGNSA. The whole variable domain, filled in from reference TRBV7-2 and TRBJ1-1, reads GAGVSQSPSNKVTEKGKDVELRCDPISGHTALYWYRQSLGQGLEFLIYFQGNSAPDKSGLPSDRFSAERTGGSVSTLTIQRTQQEDSAVYLCASSLVGQGAVEAFFGQGTRLTVV.

The chain uses TRBV6-6 and TRBJ2-3; the match to TRBD2 covers 8 bases. CDR3 length: 12 residues. The V gene's germline CDR1 is MNHNY and CDR2 SVGAGI (reference sequence). Trimming removed 7 bases from V and 9 bases from J; junction bases left unmatched: 6. DNA for the CDR3: TGTGCCAGCACTAAACGGGGGGGCACGCAGTATTTT. Translating gives CASTKRGGTQYF.

The chain carries TRBV9 and TRBJ1-2; 9 positions match TRBD1. The CDR3 totals 14 residues. Trimming cost V 3 bases and J 6 bases; bases outside gene matches: 6. Looked up from germline, CDR1 is SGDLS and CDR2 is YYNGEE. DNA for the CDR3: TGTGCCAGCAGCGCGGGACAGGGTTTTAATGGCTACACCTTC. This encodes CASSAGQGFNGYTF.

The chain recombines TRBV4-1 with TRBJ1-5; 12 bases agree with TRBD1. With V trimmed by 1 base and J by 6 bases, 4 bases remained unmatched. The CDR3 spans 16 residues. From germline, CDR1 is MGHRA and CDR2 YSYEKL. CDR3 in amino acids: CASSQVGTGGFQPQHF. In DNA, the CDR3 is TGCGCCAGCAGCCAAGTCGGGACAGGGGGCTTTCAGCCCCAGCATTTT.